The entry that follows covers one T cell receptor (beta chain) sequence. Its target is unknown. A much more abundant neighbour one base away suggests this may be a read error. In the source study's methods: Filtering differed since immunoSEQ provided only junctions, with no quality scores. This table comes from immunoSEQ multiplex PCR, and its TCRdb copy is limited to in-frame clones, with some not included. V and J calls and clone size are given by that table; D and trimming were obtained from the DNA. Among hundreds of thousands of clones, approximately 79% were seen once, and the ten largest hold over 1.5%. This sample was included in a study of shared clonotypes between healthy human individuals. General observations from the study: Compared with clonotypes that all four donors shared, non-shared clonotypes had lower generation probabilities. Estimated clonotype richness was generally higher in naive than memory subsets. The sharing of roughly 5% of naive CD4 clonotypes was seen across a few donors.

The V gene lost 3 bases and the J gene lost 1 base, with 3 bases spanning the gap. From germline, CDR1 is SGHTA and CDR2 FQGTGA. This CDR3 spans 13 amino acids. This sequence originates from a woman aged 30 to 39 in good health. The rearrangement uses TRBV7-3 and TRBJ2-2; D gene unclear. The sequenced material came from memory CD4+ T cells sorted from blood. Subset reported: CD45RA-negative fraction. In DNA form, the CDR3 reads TGTGCCAGCAGCTTCAGGAACACCGGGGAGCTGTTTTTT. It codes for CASSFRNTGELFF.